This record looks at one T cell receptor beta chain sequence and its context. This clonotype was counted only a few times. It lacks a known antigen. Base qualities were left out, and no much larger clone turns up one base away. The CDR3 covers 16 residues, taking in both the cysteine and the phenylalanine. Solely the CDR3 DNA is kept, with 48 bases framed from the first base. The junction shows trimming of 0 bases on V and 5 bases on J, and the gene matches do not reach 7 bases of it. Looking up the germline V gene yields CDR1 SGHVS and CDR2 FQNEAQ. PBMCs were isolated by Ficoll-Paque density gradient centrifugation. This record belongs to a study of T-cell memory formation after mild COVID-19 (dated by TCRdb to the early 2020s). About the investigation overall: TCR sequence clusters from the two donors were found to be largely donor specific. The cohort was made up of two young adult volunteers, one female and one male, who were previously healthy. In a couple of donors, T-cell clones that expanded and contracted after mild COVID-19 were followed by sequencing TCRalpha and TCRbeta repertoires longitudinally.

TCRdb names Illumina NovaSeq 6000 as the instrument used. cDNA libraries for TCRalpha and TCRbeta were prepared by 5'RACE using constant-segment primers, with sample barcodes and unique molecular identifiers added. Trizol reagent was used to extract RNA from every sample. Library amplification was performed in two PCR steps, and a second sample barcode and Illumina TruSeq adapters were introduced in the second step. The libraries were sequenced on an Illumina NovaSeq using 2 x 150 bp paired-end reads. Regarding the original processing steps: The reads were demultiplexed and collapsed into UMI-guided consensus sequences using migec v1.2.7. Using mixcr v2.1.11, the UMI consensuses were aligned to TRA and TRB V and J templates and assembled into clonotypes. Expanded or contracted clonotypes were those called significant by both edgeR and NoisET, with noise models trained on biological replicates. For edgeR calls, a false discovery rate-adjusted p below 0.01 and a log2 fold-change threshold of 1 were applied. PCA with hierarchical clustering of max-normalized trajectories of the 1000 most abundant clonotypes was used as exploratory dynamics analysis. The CD4 or CD8 phenotype of responding clones was assigned using the separately sequenced CD4+ and CD8+ repertoires. TCRdb's own reprocessing of the public reads used fastp at Q25 and MiXCR and kept productive beta chains. Every entry covers one CDR3 protein and lists the most common genes and DNA from its rows. Here the V and J calls rest on TCRdb's processing, not on the authors' analysis. In this sample the table shows approximately 190,000 distinct CDR3 sequences, about a sixth of which occur a single time. The top ten clonotypes cover roughly 2.4% of the sample.

General conclusions and limits of the study: Contracting CD4+ clones turned up mainly in the CM and EM memory subsets, whereas EMRA was where CD8+ clones were enriched. SARS-CoV-2 specificity of the second-wave clones peaking on day 37 was not confirmed. Clones that contracted from day 15 to 85 showed balanced CD4/CD8 phenotypes, whereas a second wave of clones that expanded from day 15 to 37 leaned towards CD4+. Some responding clones were detected in pre-infection memory, suggesting pre-existing cross-reactive memory T cells joined the SARS-CoV-2 response. Only a couple of mild cases were covered by the study, and larger cohorts that include severe cases with pre-infection samples were considered necessary.

Sequenced: PBMCs or a T cell subset sorted from them (not recorded which). This chain is built from TRBV7-8 and TRBJ2-3, with 8 junctional bases fitting TRBD2. The clonotype originates from an adult woman who had mild COVID-19 (a few samples of this study predate the infection). The sample titles of this study are shuffled in the database, so cell type and time point are left out; the donor was told from shared clones. The CDR3 region reads CASSLAMSGGQDTQYF. The nucleotide sequence is given as TGTGCCAGCAGCTTAGCTATGAGCGGGGGTCAAGATACGCAGTATTTT.